Below, one T cell receptor (beta chain) is given with its context. Its antigen is not known. This sample stems from a study of T-cell reconstitution after alpha-beta-depleted transplantation in children. The study, taken as a whole, reports: Reportedly, only several hundred clones from non-depleted graft cells drove alpha-beta T-cell counts at about two months. A year had passed since transplant, and T-cell counts and diversity by then came mostly from newly produced T cells.

Germline V CDR1 and CDR2: SEHNR, FQNEAQ (reference sequence). Trimming cost V 6 bases and J 4 bases, with 18 bases left between them. This CDR3 contains 15 residues. Unique molecular identifiers were used in preparing the TCRbeta library. TCRdb called the PCR reads again in MiXCR, with one record for every CDR3 protein. Among 250,000 to 400,000 distinct CDR3 sequences listed, about a quarter were seen once. The V call is TRBV7-9, the J call TRBJ2-5; either TRBD1 or TRBD2 may fit D (5 bases each). The source material was PBMCs, mostly from graft donor cells, sampled 180 days after TCRalphabeta/CD19-depleted stem cell transplant. This receptor was identified in a male patient younger than 18 who had a stem cell transplant for acute lymphoblastic leukemia, so the T cells may come from the graft donor. The CDR3 loop reads CASSHRQRQIETQYF. For the CDR3, the DNA is TGTGCCAGCAGTCATAGACAGCGGCAGATAGAGACCCAGTACTTC.